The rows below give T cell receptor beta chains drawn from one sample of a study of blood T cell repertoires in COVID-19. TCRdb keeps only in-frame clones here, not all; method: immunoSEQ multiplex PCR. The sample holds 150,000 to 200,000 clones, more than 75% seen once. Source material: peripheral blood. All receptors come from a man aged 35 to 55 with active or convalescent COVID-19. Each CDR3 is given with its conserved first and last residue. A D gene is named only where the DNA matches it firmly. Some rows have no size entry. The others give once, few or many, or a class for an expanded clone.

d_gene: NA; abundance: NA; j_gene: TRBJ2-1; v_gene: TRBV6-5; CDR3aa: CASSYLGRAEQFF; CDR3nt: TGTGCCAGCAGTTACCTCGGGAGAGCCGAGCAGTTCTTC
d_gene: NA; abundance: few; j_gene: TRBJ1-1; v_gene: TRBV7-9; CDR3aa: CASSPGRSEAFF; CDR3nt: TGTGCCAGCAGCCCCGGGAGATCTGAAGCTTTCTTT
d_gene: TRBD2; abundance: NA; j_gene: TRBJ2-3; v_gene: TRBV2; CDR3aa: CASSAGGTFSDTQYF; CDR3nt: TGTGCCAGCAGTGCCGGGGGGACCTTTTCAGATACGCAGTATTTT
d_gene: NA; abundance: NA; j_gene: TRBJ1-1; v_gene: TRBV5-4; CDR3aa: CASSLSVTLSDTEAFF; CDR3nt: TGTGCCAGCAGCTTGAGCGTAACCCTCTCGGACACTGAAGCTTTCTTT
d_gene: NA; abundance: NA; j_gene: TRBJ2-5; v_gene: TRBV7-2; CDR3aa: CASSANLRETQYF; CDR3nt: TGTGCCAGCAGCGCTAATTTGAGAGAGACCCAGTACTTC
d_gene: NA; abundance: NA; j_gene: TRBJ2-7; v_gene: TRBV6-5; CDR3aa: CASSYSGRAYEQYF; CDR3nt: TGTGCCAGCAGTTACTCGGGCAGGGCTTACGAGCAGTACTTC
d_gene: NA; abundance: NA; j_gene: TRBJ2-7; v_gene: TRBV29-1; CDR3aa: CSVAGYGDYEQYF; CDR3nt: TGCAGCGTTGCAGGGTACGGCGATTACGAGCAGTACTTC
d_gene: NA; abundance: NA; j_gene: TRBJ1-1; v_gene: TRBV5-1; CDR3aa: CASSLGGGNTEAFF; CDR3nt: TGCGCCAGCAGCTTGGGAGGGGGGAACACTGAAGCTTTCTTT
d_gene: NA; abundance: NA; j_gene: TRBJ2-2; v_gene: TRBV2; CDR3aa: CASSRDYKNTGELFF; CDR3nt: TGTGCCAGTAGCCGGGATTACAAAAACACCGGGGAGCTGTTTTTT
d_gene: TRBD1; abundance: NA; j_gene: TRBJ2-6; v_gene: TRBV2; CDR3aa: CASSDPGQGFGANVLTF; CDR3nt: TGTGCCAGCAGTGACCCGGGACAGGGGTTTGGGGCCAACGTCCTGACTTTC
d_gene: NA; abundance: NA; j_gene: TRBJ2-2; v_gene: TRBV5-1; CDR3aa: CASSRLGSSNTGELFF; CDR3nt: TGCGCCAGCAGCCGTTTGGGGAGTAGCAACACCGGGGAGCTGTTTTTT
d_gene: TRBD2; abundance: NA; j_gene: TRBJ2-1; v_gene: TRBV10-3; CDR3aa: CAISPLRTGGNNEQFF; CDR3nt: TGTGCCATCAGCCCTTTACGGACGGGGGGAAACAATGAGCAGTTCTTC
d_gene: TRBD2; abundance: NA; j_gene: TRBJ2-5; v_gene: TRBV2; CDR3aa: CASSPSGGVGQYF; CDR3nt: TGTGCCAGCAGTCCTAGCGGGGGGGTCGGCCAGTACTTC
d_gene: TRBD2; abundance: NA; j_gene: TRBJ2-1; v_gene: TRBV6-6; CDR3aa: CASSYSLAGGYNEQFF; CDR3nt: TGTGCCAGCAGTTACTCACTAGCGGGAGGGTACAATGAGCAGTTCTTC
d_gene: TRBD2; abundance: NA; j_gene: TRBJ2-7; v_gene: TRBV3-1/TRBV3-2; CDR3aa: CASRQREGLGEQYF; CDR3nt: TGTGCCAGCAGGCAGCGGGAGGGCCTAGGCGAGCAGTACTTC
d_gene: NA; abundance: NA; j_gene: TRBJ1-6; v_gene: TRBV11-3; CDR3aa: CASSLGSDSPLHF; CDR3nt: TGTGCCAGCAGCTTAGGGAGTGATTCACCCCTCCACTTT
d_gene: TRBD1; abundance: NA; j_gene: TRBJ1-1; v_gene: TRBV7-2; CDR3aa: CASSSYTGAAEAFF; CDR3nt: TGTGCCAGCAGCTCCTATACAGGGGCGGCTGAAGCTTTCTTT
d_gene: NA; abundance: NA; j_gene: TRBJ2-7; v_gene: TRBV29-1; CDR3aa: CSVVGGQRGSYEQYF; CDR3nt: TGCAGCGTTGTAGGGGGACAACGGGGCTCCTACGAGCAGTACTTC
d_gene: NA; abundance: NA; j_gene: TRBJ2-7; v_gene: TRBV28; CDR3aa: CASSIQGGITNEQYF; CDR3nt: TGTGCCAGCAGTATCCAGGGAGGTATTACGAACGAGCAGTACTTC
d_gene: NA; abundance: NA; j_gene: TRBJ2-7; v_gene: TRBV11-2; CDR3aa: CASSGRGQPYEQYF; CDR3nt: TGTGCCAGCAGCGGAAGAGGACAGCCCTACGAGCAGTACTTC
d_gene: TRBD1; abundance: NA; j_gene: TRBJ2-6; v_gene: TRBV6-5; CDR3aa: CASRRTGNNVLTF; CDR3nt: TGTGCCAGCAGAAGGACAGGGAACAACGTCCTGACTTTC
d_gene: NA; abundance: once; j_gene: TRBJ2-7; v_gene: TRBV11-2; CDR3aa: CASSWDTFSYEQYF; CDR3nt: TGTGCCAGCAGCTGGGACACGTTCTCCTACGAGCAGTACTTC
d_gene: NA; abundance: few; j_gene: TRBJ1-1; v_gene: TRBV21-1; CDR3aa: CASSKGREENNTEAFF; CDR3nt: TGTGCCAGCAGCAAAGGCAGGGAGGAGAATAACACTGAAGCTTTCTTT
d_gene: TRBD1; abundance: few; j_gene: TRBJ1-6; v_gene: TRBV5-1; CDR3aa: CASSLDRGPSPLHF; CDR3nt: TGCGCCAGCAGCTTGGACAGGGGCCCCTCACCCCTCCACTTT
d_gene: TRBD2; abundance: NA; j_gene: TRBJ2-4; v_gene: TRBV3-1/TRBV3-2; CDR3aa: CASSQDLAREYVVIQYF; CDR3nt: TGTGCCAGCAGCCAAGATCTCGCGCGGGAGTACGTAGTGATTCAGTACTTC
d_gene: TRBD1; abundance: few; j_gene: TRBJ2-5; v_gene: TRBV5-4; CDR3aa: CASSILTGAQETQYF; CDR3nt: TGTGCCAGCAGCATACTGACAGGGGCGCAAGAGACCCAGTACTTC
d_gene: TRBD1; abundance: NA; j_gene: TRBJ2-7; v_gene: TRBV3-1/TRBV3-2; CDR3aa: CASSRDDRVAYEQYF; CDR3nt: TGTGCCAGCAGCCGAGACGACAGGGTCGCCTACGAGCAGTACTTC
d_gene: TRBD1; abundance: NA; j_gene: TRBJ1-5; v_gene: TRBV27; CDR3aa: CASSLRRGGTGTNQPQHF; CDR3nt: TGTGCCAGCAGTTTACGCAGAGGGGGGACAGGGACCAATCAGCCCCAGCATTTT
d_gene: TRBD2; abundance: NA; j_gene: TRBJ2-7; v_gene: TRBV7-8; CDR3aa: CASSLQFSGATSYEQYF; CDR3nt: TGTGCCAGCAGCTTACAGTTTAGCGGGGCCACCTCCTACGAGCAGTACTTC
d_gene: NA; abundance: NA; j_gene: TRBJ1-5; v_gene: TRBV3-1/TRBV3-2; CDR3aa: CASSPRGGASNQPQHF; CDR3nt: TGTGCCAGCAGCCCGAGGGGGGGGGCTAGCAATCAGCCCCAGCATTTT
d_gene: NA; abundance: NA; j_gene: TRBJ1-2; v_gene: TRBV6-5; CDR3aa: CASSPRRNVLYGYTF; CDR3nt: TGTGCCAGCAGTCCTAGGAGGAACGTACTATATGGCTACACCTTC
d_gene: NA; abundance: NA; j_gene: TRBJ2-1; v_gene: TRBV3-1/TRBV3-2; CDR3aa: CASSQTGYNEQFF; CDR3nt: TGTGCCAGCAGCCAAACGGGGTACAATGAGCAGTTCTTC
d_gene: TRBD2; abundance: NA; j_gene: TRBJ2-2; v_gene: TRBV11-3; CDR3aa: CASSGRGLAGGYTGELFF; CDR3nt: TGTGCCAGCAGCGGCAGGGGACTAGCGGGAGGGTACACCGGGGAGCTGTTTTTT
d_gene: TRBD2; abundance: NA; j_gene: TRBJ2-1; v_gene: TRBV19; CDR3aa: CASTESGGFYNEQFF; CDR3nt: TGTGCCAGTACGGAGAGCGGGGGATTCTACAATGAGCAGTTCTTC
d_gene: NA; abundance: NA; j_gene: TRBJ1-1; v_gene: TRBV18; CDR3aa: CASSTRSGDTEAFF; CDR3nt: TGTGCCAGCTCAACCCGGTCCGGGGACACTGAAGCTTTCTTT
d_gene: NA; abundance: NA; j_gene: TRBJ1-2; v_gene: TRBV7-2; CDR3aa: CASSFYRAPGGYTF; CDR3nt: TGTGCCAGCAGCTTCTACAGGGCTCCCGGTGGCTACACCTTC
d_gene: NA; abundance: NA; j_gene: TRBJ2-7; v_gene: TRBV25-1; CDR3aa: CASSQFLGTPEQYF; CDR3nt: TGTGCCAGCAGTCAATTCCTCGGGACACCCGAGCAGTACTTC
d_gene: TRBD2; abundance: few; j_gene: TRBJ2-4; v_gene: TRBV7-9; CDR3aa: CASSLISSGDIQYF; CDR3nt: TGTGCCAGCAGCTTAATTTCTAGCGGGGACATTCAGTACTTC
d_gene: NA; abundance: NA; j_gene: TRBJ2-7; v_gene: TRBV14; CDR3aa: CASSQDLLYEQYF; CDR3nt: TGTGCCAGCAGCCAAGACTTACTTTACGAGCAGTACTTC
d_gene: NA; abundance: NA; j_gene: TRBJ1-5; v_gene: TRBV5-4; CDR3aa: CASSLGGSNQPQHF; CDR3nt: TGTGCCAGCAGCTTGGGCGGGAGCAATCAGCCCCAGCATTTT